The 11 T cell receptor beta chains below all came from one sample that was sequenced in a study of CD8 T cells in Susac syndrome. cDNA came from approximately 0.5 to 1 ug RNA primed by random hexamers. Via MiXCR, TCRdb re-called the immunoSEQ multiplex PCR reads, giving one row per CDR3 protein. Altogether over 100,000 distinct CDR3 sequences are present, around 97% being singletons, with the ten largest covering more than 0.08%. The source material was CD4+ T cells from PBMCs. These receptors all come from a human donor in good health.

As DNA, the CDR3 is TGCGCCAGCAGCCAAGTGGACATGGGCTTCCACACCGGGGAGCTGTTTTTT. Translating it yields CASSQVDMGFHTGELFF. The chain has TRBV4-1 and TRBJ2-2; the D gene is possibly TRBD1 (5 bases). Germline values: CDR1 MGHRA, CDR2 YSYEKL. This CDR3 has 17 amino acids. V lost 1 base, J lost 3 bases, and 15 bases lay in between.

This clonotype came up once. This chain joins TRBV29-1 and TRBJ1-5, with a possible D match to TRBD1 (5 bases). Trimming left V 6 bases short and J 13 bases short, with 22 bases between. CDR1 SQVTM and CDR2 ANQGSEA come from the germline V gene. CDR3 length equals 13 residues. This chain's CDR3 is CSVLTQAPQSQHF. The DNA for the CDR3 is TGCAGCGTCCTTACACAGGCCCCGCAGAGTCAGCATTTT.

The gene calls are TRBV29-1 and TRBJ2-6; 7 bases fit TRBD1. The CDR3 is 15 amino acids. Germline V gives CDR1 SQVTM, CDR2 ANQGSEA. The V segment lost 6 bases and the J segment 2 bases; nucleotides outside the gene matches: 7. The CDR3 reads CSVFDRVPGANVLTF. CDR3 coding DNA: TGCAGCGTATTCGACAGGGTACCTGGGGCCAACGTCCTGACTTTC. Filled out from reference TRBV29-1 and TRBJ2-6, the complete variable domain reads SAVISQKPSRDICQRGTSLTIQCQVDSQVTMMFWYRQQPGQSLTLIATANQGSEATYESGFVIDKFPISRPNLTFSTLTVSNMSPEDSSIYLCSVFDRVPGANVLTFGAGSRLTVL.

V usage is TRBV2 and J usage is TRBJ2-1, with 8 bases fitting TRBD2. The trim removed 6 bases at V and 10 bases at J, leaving 11 bases unmatched. The CDR3 runs 14 residues. Per the germline V gene, CDR1 is SNHLY and CDR2 is FYNNEI. The CDR3 reads CASRITGGPGEQFF. The CDR3 DNA sequence: TGTGCCAGCAGAATAACGGGAGGGCCAGGGGAGCAGTTCTTC.

The rearrangement links TRBV20-1 to TRBJ2-7; possible D gene TRBD1, 6 bases. Germline V gene lookup returns CDR1 DFQATT and CDR2 SNEGSKA (reference sequence). V was shortened by 5 bases and J by 3 bases, with 17 bases between the two germline ends. This CDR3 has 14 amino acids. In nucleotides, the CDR3 is TGCAGTGCTCCTTCAAGGGGGAACTACTACGAGCAGTACTTC. Protein product: CSAPSRGNYYEQYF.

The J gene is TRBJ2-4, the V gene TRBV5-6; tentatively, D is TRBD2 (6 bases). Germline assignment: CDR1 SGHDT and CDR2 YYEEEE. The V gene lost 1 base and the J gene lost 6 bases, with 17 bases spanning the gap. The CDR3 covers 16 residues. For the CDR3, the DNA is TGTGCCAGCAGCTTGACGGGACTCACCCTGGGAAACATTCAGTACTTC. Protein sequence: CASSLTGLTLGNIQYF.

This chain uses TRBV2 with TRBJ2-7; D might be TRBD1 (6 bases). The CDR3 runs to 12 residues. V was cut by 7 bases and J by 3 bases, with 10 bases left in between. Germline CDR1 and CDR2: SNHLY and FYNNEI. CDR3 in DNA: TGTGCCAGCACCGAAGGGGGCTACGAGCAGTACTTC. Amino acids: CASTEGGYEQYF. The full variable domain, its missing parts supplied by reference TRBV2 and TRBJ2-7, is EPEVTQTPSHQVTQMGQEVILRCVPISNHLYFYWYRQILGQKVEFLVSFYNNEISEKSEIFDDQFSVERPDGSNFTLKIRSTKLEDSAMYFCASTEGGYEQYFGPGTRLTVT.

The rearrangement uses TRBV3-1 and TRBJ2-2; maybe TRBD2 (6 bases). The germline V gene has CDR1 LGHDT and CDR2 YNNKEL (reference sequence). CDR3 length: 16 residues. Trimming took off 1 base at V and 4 bases at J, with 13 bases between the two ends. The CDR3 nucleotides are TGTGCCAGCAGCCAAGCTAGCGTATCTTCCACCGGGGAGCTGTTTTTT. This encodes CASSQASVSSTGELFF. Together with reference TRBV3-1 and TRBJ2-2, the CDR3 gives the full variable domain: DTAVSQTPKYLVTQMGNDKSIKCEQNLGHDTMYWYKQDSKKFLKIMFSYNNKELIINETVPNRFSPKSPDKAHLNLHINSLELGDSAVYFCASSQASVSSTGELFFGEGSRLTVL.

The chain uses TRBV7-2 and TRBJ2-5, with TRBD1 matching 9 bases. This CDR3 comprises 14 residues. The germline CDR1 and CDR2 sequences are SGHTA and FQGNSA. After removal of 7 bases from V and 3 bases from J, the junction contained 6 bases not matched to a gene. CDR3 DNA sequence: TGTGCCAGCACCCCGGGACAGGGTAAAGAGACCCAGTACTTC. This gives the protein CASTPGQGKETQYF. Full variable domain (remainder filled in from reference TRBV7-2 and TRBJ2-5): GAGVSQSPSNKVTEKGKDVELRCDPISGHTALYWYRQSLGQGLEFLIYFQGNSAPDKSGLPSDRFSAERTGGSVSTLTIQRTQQEDSAVYLCASTPGQGKETQYFGPGTRLLVL.

The chain uses TRBV19 and TRBJ2-3; D uncertain. V lost 1 base and J 0 bases, leaving 8 bases between the germline ends. CDR3 size: 15 residues. CDR1 is LNHDA, CDR2 SQIVND, per germline (reference sequence). The CDR3: CASSIASASTDTQYF. The DNA of the CDR3 is TGTGCCAGTAGTATAGCCTCGGCTAGCACAGATACGCAGTATTTT. The entire variable domain, with the rest obtained from reference TRBV19 and TRBJ2-3, is as follows: DGGITQSPKYLFRKEGQNVTLSCEQNLNHDAMYWYRQDPGQGLRLIYYSQIVNDFQKGDIAEGYSVSREKKESFPLTVTSAQKNPTAFYLCASSIASASTDTQYFGPGTRLTVL.

The J gene is TRBJ1-2, the V gene TRBV20-1, with TRBD1 matching 7 bases. Losses at the gene ends were 1 base for V and 3 bases for J; bases not matched to a gene: 5. Germline CDR1 reads DFQATT; CDR2 reads SNEGSKA (reference sequence). The CDR3 totals 14 residues. The CDR3 sequence: CSARVGGGDYGYTF. The DNA of the CDR3 is TGCAGTGCTAGAGTTGGAGGGGGCGACTATGGCTACACCTTC.